This TCR beta chain emerged from a study of blood T cells in healthy people across ages. Regarding the study as a whole: Older age coincided with a roughly linear decline in TCR beta diversity per million T cells.

A second roughly 6 to 12 cycle PCR used barcoded and J-beta primers. Template switching added a 12-random-nucleotide identifier to every cDNA molecule. TCRdb passed the 5' RACE reads through MiXCR, listing each CDR3 protein once. The repertoire holds about 1.4 million distinct CDR3 sequences, roughly 60% seen once, with about 6.7% in the top ten. Per sample, extraction of total RNA gave at least 5 micrograms in every case. This clonotype has at least ten counts. Its target is not known. The V segment lost 4 bases and the J segment 2 bases; nucleotides outside the gene matches: 5. From germline, CDR1 is SGHTA and CDR2 FQGNSA. CDR3 length equals 14 residues.

This TCR came from a man aged 18 to 30 in good health. This chain uses TRBV7-2 with TRBJ2-7; 7 positions match TRBD1. The sequenced sample was blood. The CDR3 spells CASSSRDRAYEQYF. The CDR3 nucleotides read TGTGCCAGCAGCTCCCGGGACAGAGCCTACGAGCAGTACTTC.